The entry below describes one T cell receptor beta chain. Its antigen remains unidentified. This CDR3 has 17 amino acids. Per germline, CDR1 SGHTA and CDR2 FQGNSA. V shed 2 bases and J shed 14 bases, with 25 bases lying between them. The record originates from a study of blood T cells in healthy people across ages. Notes on the study in general: Total diversity from one million sequenced T cells was likely underestimated.

Together with a sample-barcoded 5' primer, a J-beta primer mix was included in a second PCR lasting roughly 6 to 12 cycles. Unique molecular identifiers of 12 random nucleotides labeled each cDNA. TCRdb processed the 5' RACE reads anew with MiXCR; each CDR3 protein has one entry. The data show some 1,000,000 distinct CDR3 sequences, roughly a quarter seen once. The sample providers were healthy Caucasian people from Russia, aged roughly 6 to 95. Total RNA extracted from each sample amounted to at least 5 micrograms. These data also formed part of another study, on T cells of mothers and their children.

This chain uses TRBV7-2 with TRBJ1-6; D perhaps matches TRBD1 (5 bases). Specimen: blood. The receptor's source is a girl aged 2-10 years in good health. CDR3 loop: CASSLPDSGQITSALHF. The CDR3 region has the DNA TGTGCCAGCAGCTTACCCGACAGTGGTCAGATTACGTCGGCCCTCCACTTT.